Listed below are T cell receptor beta chains from one sample, sequenced in a study of T cell responses to AZD1222 COVID-19 vaccine. TCRdb's table, derived via immunoSEQ multiplex PCR, lists solely in-frame clones and lacks some. The data contain around 140,000 clones, 93% of them singletons. The source was peripheral blood, collected on day 0 of AZD1222 vaccination. These receptor sequences come from an adult in good health. Both conserved end residues are part of each CDR3. Each record gives: clone size, V gene, D gene, J gene, CDR3 protein, CDR3 DNA. D genes are given only for firm matches. The listing skips clone size in some rows; elsewhere it reads once, few, many or a size class.

.	TRBV2	.	TRBJ1-4	CASNRQANEKLFF	TGTGCCAGCAATCGGCAGGCTAATGAAAAACTGTTTTTT
.	TRBV6-1	.	TRBJ2-6	CASSGWGLSSGANVLTF	TGTGCCAGCAGTGGGTGGGGACTGTCCTCTGGGGCCAACGTCCTGACTTTC
.	TRBV5-1	TRBD2	TRBJ2-1	CASSLGPSGEYNEQFF	TGCGCCAGCAGCTTGGGCCCTAGCGGGGAATACAATGAGCAGTTCTTC
.	TRBV3-1/TRBV3-2	TRBD1	TRBJ1-3	CASSQGTDGNTIYF	TGTGCCAGCAGCCAGGGGACAGACGGAAACACCATATATTTT
once	TRBV6-2/TRBV6-3	.	TRBJ1-1	CASSYLGNTEAFF	TGTGCCAGCAGTTACTTGGGCAACACTGAAGCTTTCTTT
.	TRBV2	.	TRBJ1-1	CASSERRAGFRSEAFF	TGTGCCAGCAGTGAAAGACGGGCAGGTTTCCGATCTGAAGCTTTCTTT
.	TRBV15	TRBD1	TRBJ1-2	CATSKPGQGLYGYTF	TGTGCCACCAGCAAGCCGGGACAGGGCCTCTATGGCTACACCTTC
once	TRBV2	.	TRBJ2-6	CASRDSGANVLTF	TGTGCCAGCCGGGACTCTGGGGCCAACGTCCTGACTTTC
.	TRBV6-5	.	TRBJ1-6	CASSFEVNSPLHF	TGTGCCAGCAGTTTTGAGGTCAATTCACCCCTCCACTTT
.	TRBV7-2	.	TRBJ1-4	CASTPAKNEKLFF	TGTGCCAGCACCCCGGCCAAAAATGAAAAACTGTTTTTT
.	TRBV3-1/TRBV3-2	.	TRBJ1-2	CASSQEGRLLGDYGYTF	TGTGCCAGCAGCCAAGAAGGGAGGCTACTGGGGGACTATGGCTACACCTTC
.	TRBV2	.	TRBJ2-5	CASSAAGLGETQYF	TGTGCCAGCAGTGCGGCAGGACTGGGAGAGACCCAGTACTTC
few	TRBV29-1	.	TRBJ2-7	CSVEKTPYEQYF	TGCAGCGTTGAAAAGACTCCCTACGAGCAGTACTTC
.	TRBV7-9	TRBD1	TRBJ2-7	CASSLSGTGEEEQYF	TGTGCCAGCAGCTTATCTGGGACAGGGGAGGAAGAGCAGTACTTC
.	TRBV4-1	.	TRBJ1-5	CASSQDGHGSQPQHF	TGCGCCAGCAGCCAAGATGGACATGGGAGTCAGCCCCAGCATTTT
.	TRBV18	.	TRBJ1-2	CASSPEQPGGYTF	TGTGCCAGCTCACCGGAGCAACCCGGGGGCTACACCTTC
.	TRBV12-3/TRBV12-4	.	TRBJ1-5	CASSFARAPQHF	TGTGCCAGCAGTTTTGCCCGGGCTCCCCAGCATTTT
few	TRBV5-6	TRBD1	TRBJ1-1	CASSLMGTGDTEAFF	TGTGCCAGCAGCCTAATGGGTACAGGGGACACTGAAGCTTTCTTT
.	TRBV9	.	TRBJ2-7	CASSPRDFYYEQYF	TGTGCCAGCAGCCCCCGGGACTTCTACTACGAGCAGTACTTC
.	TRBV11-3	TRBD1	TRBJ2-7	CASSLGGPGGYEQYF	TGTGCCAGCAGCTTAGGGGGGCCAGGGGGATACGAGCAGTACTTC
.	TRBV12-5	.	TRBJ1-5	CASARDYSNQPQHF	TGTGCTAGTGCCAGGGATTATAGCAATCAGCCCCAGCATTTT
.	TRBV15	.	TRBJ1-6	CATTLGNSPLHF	TGTGCCACCACCCTCGGGAATTCACCCCTCCACTTT
.	TRBV7-9	.	TRBJ1-4	CASRRQAATNEKLFF	TGTGCCAGCAGAAGACAGGCAGCAACTAATGAAAAACTGTTTTTT
.	TRBV7-9	TRBD2	TRBJ2-1	CASSLFLAGDLDEQFF	TGTGCCAGCAGCTTATTCTTAGCGGGAGATCTCGATGAGCAGTTCTTC
.	TRBV9	TRBD2	TRBJ2-1	CASSEGLAGYNEQFF	TGTGCCAGCAGCGAGGGACTAGCGGGGTACAATGAGCAGTTCTTC
.	TRBV29-1	TRBD1	TRBJ1-2	CSVEETGKVGGYTF	TGCAGCGTAGAGGAGACAGGGAAGGTTGGCGGCTACACCTTC
.	TRBV6-2/TRBV6-3	.	TRBJ1-6	CASSYHPNRDSPLHF	TGTGCCAGCAGTTACCATCCCAATCGGGACTCACCCCTCCACTTT
.	TRBV6-5	.	TRBJ1-3	CASSAGFSGNTIYF	TGTGCCAGCAGCGCAGGGTTCTCTGGAAACACCATATATTTT
.	TRBV6-2/TRBV6-3	.	TRBJ2-6	CASGPGGSYSGANVLTF	TGTGCCAGCGGCCCAGGCGGTTCCTACTCTGGGGCCAACGTCCTGACTTTC
.	TRBV2	TRBD2	TRBJ2-1	CASSPPGLAGLNEQFF	TGTGCCAGCAGCCCTCCGGGACTAGCGGGACTAAATGAGCAGTTCTTC
.	TRBV28	.	TRBJ2-1	CASQKGGTYNEQFF	TGTGCCAGCCAAAAGGGGGGGACCTACAATGAGCAGTTCTTC
.	TRBV6-1	.	TRBJ1-6	CASSEGLWSPLHF	TGTGCCAGCAGTGAGGGGCTATGGTCACCCCTCCACTTT
.	TRBV3-1/TRBV3-2	.	TRBJ1-2	CASSQEFGVDYGYTF	TGTGCCAGCAGCCAAGAATTCGGGGTGGACTATGGCTACACCTTC
.	TRBV6-5	.	TRBJ2-6	CASSRGLFEANVLTF	TGTGCCAGCAGTAGGGGACTTTTTGAGGCCAACGTCCTGACTTTC
.	TRBV9	TRBD2	TRBJ2-7	CASSVEETSGGMHEQYF	TGTGCCAGCAGCGTCGAAGAGACTAGCGGGGGTATGCACGAGCAGTACTTC
.	TRBV20-1	.	TRBJ1-1	CSARLGTEAFF	TGCAGTGCTAGGTTGGGGACTGAAGCTTTCTTT